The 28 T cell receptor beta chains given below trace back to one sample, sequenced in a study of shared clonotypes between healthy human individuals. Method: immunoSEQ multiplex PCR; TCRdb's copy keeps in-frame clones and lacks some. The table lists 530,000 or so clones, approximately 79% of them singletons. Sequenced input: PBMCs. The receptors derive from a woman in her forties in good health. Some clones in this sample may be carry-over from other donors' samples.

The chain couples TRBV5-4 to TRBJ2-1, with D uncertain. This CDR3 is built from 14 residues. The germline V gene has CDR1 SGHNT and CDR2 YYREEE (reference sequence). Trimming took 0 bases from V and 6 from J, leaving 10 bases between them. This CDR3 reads CASSLDGRPNEQFF. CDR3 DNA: TGTGCCAGCAGCTTGGACGGGCGCCCCAATGAGCAGTTCTTC.

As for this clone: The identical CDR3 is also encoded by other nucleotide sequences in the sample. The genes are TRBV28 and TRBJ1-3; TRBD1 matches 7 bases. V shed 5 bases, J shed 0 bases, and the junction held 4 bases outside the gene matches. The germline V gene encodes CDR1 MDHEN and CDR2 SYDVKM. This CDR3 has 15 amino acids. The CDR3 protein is CASSRTGHSGNTIYF. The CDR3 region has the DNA TGTGCCAGCAGTCGGACAGGACACTCTGGAAACACCATATATTTT. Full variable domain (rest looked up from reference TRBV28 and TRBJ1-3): DVKVTQSSRYLVKRTGEKVFLECVQDMDHENMFWYRQDPGLGLRLIYFSYDVKMKEKGDIPEGYSVSREKKERFSLILESASTNQTSMYLCASSRTGHSGNTIYFGEGSWLTVV.

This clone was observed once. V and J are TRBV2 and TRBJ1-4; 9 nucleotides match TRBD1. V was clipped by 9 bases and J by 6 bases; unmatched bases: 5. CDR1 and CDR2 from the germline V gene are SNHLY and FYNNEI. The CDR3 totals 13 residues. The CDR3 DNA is TGTGCCAGTGTCCGGGACAGGGATGAAAAACTGTTTTTT. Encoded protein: CASVRDRDEKLFF.

CDR3 sequence reads: CASSLATIIYEQYF. Here the CDR3 DNA reads TGTGCCAGCAGCTTAGCGACTATTATTTACGAGCAGTACTTC. This chain uses TRBV7-8 with TRBJ2-7; D is possibly TRBD2 (5 bases). This CDR3 is 14 amino acids long. Trimming left V 0 bases short and J 4 bases short, with 10 bases between. Germline assignment: CDR1 SGHVS and CDR2 FQNEAQ.

CDR3 in DNA: TGTGCCAGCAGCTACTCGAGTCGCACAGATACGCAGTATTTT. Protein: CASSYSSRTDTQYF. The chain carries TRBV7-9 and TRBJ2-3, with D uncertain. V dropped 4 bases and J dropped 1 base, with 9 bases sitting between them. This CDR3 is 14 amino acids long. Germline V gene sequence: CDR1 SEHNR, CDR2 FQNEAQ (reference sequence). The full variable domain, with the rest looked up from reference TRBV7-9 and TRBJ2-3, is DTGVSQNPRHKITKRGQNVTFRCDPISEHNRLYWYRQTLGQGPEFLTYFQNEAQLEKSRLLSDRFSAERPKGSFSTLEIQRTEQGDSAMYLCASSYSSRTDTQYFGPGTRLTVL.

Written as DNA, the CDR3 is TGTGCCAGCAGTAAAACAGGATACTCCTACGAGCAGTACTTC. Its protein product is CASSKTGYSYEQYF. The chain carries TRBV6-1 and TRBJ2-7, with TRBD1 as a possible D gene (5 bases). V lost 5 bases and J 0 bases, leaving 11 bases between the germline ends. CDR3 length: 14 residues. Germline lookup yields CDR1 MNHNS and CDR2 SASEGT.

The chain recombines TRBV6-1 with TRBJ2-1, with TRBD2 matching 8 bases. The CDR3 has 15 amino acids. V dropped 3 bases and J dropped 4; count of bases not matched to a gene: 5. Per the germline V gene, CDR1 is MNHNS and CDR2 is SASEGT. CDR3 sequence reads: CASSDSGTPYNEQFF. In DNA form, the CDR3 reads TGTGCCAGCAGTGATAGCGGGACCCCGTACAATGAGCAGTTCTTC.

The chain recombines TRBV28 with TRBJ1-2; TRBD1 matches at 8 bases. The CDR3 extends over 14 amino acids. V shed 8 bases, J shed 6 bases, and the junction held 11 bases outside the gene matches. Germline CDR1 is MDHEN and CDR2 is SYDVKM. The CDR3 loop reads CASLTGGGRDGYTF. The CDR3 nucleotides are TGTGCCAGCTTAACAGGGGGAGGTCGAGATGGCTACACCTTC.

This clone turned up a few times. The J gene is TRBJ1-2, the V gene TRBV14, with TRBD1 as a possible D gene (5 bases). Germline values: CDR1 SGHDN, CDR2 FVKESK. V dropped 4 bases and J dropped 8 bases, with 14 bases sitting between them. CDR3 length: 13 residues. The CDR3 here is CASSPQTGSGYTF. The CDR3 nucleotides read TGTGCCAGCAGCCCGCAAACAGGTTCCGGCTACACCTTC. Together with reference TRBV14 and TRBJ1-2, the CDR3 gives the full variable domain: EAGVTQFPSHSVIEKGQTVTLRCDPISGHDNLYWYRRVMGKEIKFLLHFVKESKQDESGMPNNRFLAERTGGTYSTLKVQPAELEDSGVYFCASSPQTGSGYTFGSGTRLTVV.

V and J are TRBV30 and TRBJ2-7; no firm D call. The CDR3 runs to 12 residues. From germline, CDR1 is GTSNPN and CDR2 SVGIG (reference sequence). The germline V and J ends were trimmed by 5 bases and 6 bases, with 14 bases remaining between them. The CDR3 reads CAWQDLVTEQYF. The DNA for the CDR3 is TGTGCCTGGCAGGACCTCGTCACCGAGCAGTACTTC.

CDR3 sequence: CASSLGGGSKNIQYF. The CDR3 DNA reads TGTGCCAGCAGCTTAGGCGGAGGGTCCAAAAACATTCAGTACTTC. V and J are TRBV7-6 and TRBJ2-4; a possible D gene is TRBD2 (6 bases). This CDR3 is built from 15 residues. CDR1 SGHVS and CDR2 FNYEAQ come from the germline V gene. Trimming removed 1 base from V and 2 bases from J, with 9 bases in between.

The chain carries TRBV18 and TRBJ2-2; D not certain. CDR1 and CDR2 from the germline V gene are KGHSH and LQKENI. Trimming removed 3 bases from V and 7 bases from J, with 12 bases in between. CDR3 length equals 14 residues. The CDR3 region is CASSPSPWDGELFF. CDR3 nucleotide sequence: TGTGCCAGCTCACCGAGCCCTTGGGACGGGGAGCTGTTTTTT.

CDR3 sequence reads: CASSALSSGANVLTF. As DNA, the CDR3 is TGTGCCAGCAGTGCCTTGAGCTCTGGGGCCAACGTCCTGACTTTC. The J gene is TRBJ2-6, the V gene TRBV6-4, with D uncertain. Germline CDR1 reads MRHNA; CDR2 reads SNTAGT. The V end lost 4 bases, the J end lost 0 bases, and 7 bases lay between the germline ends. The CDR3 runs 15 residues.

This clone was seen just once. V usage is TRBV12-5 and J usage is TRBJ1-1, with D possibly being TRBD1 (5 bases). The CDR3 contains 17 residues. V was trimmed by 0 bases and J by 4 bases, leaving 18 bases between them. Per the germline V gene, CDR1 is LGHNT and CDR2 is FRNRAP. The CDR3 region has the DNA TGTGCTAGTGGTTTGGTACTTGGGACCCCTCTGGGCACTGAAGCTTTCTTT. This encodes CASGLVLGTPLGTEAFF.

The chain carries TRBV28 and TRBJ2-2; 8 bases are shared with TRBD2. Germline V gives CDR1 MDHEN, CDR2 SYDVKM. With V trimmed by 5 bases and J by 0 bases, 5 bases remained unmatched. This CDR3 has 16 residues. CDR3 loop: CASSQAGGANTGELFF. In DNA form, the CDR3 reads TGTGCCAGCAGTCAGGCGGGAGGCGCGAACACCGGGGAGCTGTTTTTT.

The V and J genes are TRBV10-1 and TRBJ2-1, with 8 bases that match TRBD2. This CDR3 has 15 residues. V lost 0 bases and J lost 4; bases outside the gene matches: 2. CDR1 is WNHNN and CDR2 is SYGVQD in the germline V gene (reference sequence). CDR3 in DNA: TGCGCCAGCAGTGAGTCGGGACTAGGGTACAATGAGCAGTTCTTC. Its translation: CASSESGLGYNEQFF.

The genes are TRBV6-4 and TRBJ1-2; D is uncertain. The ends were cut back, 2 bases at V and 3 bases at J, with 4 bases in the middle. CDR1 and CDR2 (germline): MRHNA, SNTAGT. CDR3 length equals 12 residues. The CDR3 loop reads CASSDGYYGYTF. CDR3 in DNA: TGTGCCAGCAGTGACGGGTACTATGGCTACACCTTC.

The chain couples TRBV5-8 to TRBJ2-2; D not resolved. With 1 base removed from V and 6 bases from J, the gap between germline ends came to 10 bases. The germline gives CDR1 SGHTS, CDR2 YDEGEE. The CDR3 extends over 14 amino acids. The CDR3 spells CASSLWSVPGELFF. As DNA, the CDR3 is TGTGCCAGCAGCTTGTGGAGCGTCCCCGGGGAGCTGTTTTTT.

The CDR3 coding sequence is TGTGCCAGCAGCCCACGACTAGCGGGAGGGCGGAGCTCCTACAATGAGCAGTTCTTC. Translation gives CASSPRLAGGRSSYNEQFF. The V gene is TRBV7-2, the J gene TRBJ2-1; 14 positions agree with TRBD2. Trimming cost V 5 bases and J 0 bases; bases outside gene matches: 9. The CDR3 is made up of 19 amino acids. Germline CDR1 and CDR2: SGHTA and FQGNSA.

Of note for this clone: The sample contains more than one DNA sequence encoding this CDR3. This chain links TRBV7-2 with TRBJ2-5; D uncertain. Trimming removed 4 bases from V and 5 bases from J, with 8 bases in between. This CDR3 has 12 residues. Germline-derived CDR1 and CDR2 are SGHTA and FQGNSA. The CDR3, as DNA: TGTGCCAGCAGCTCCGTGGGGGAGACCCAGTACTTC. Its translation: CASSSVGETQYF.

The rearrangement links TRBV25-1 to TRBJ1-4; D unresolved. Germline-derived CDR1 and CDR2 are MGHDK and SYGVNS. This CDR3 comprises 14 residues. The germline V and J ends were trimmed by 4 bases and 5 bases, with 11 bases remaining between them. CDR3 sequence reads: CASSGPLGNEKLFF. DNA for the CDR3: TGTGCCAGCAGTGGGCCCCTGGGGAATGAAAAACTGTTTTTT.

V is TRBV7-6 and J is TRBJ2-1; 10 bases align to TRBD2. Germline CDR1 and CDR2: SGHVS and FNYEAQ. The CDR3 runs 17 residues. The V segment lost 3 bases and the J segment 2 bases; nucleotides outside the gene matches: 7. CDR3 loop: CASSFDLAGDTYNEQFF. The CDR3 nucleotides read TGTGCCAGCAGCTTTGACCTAGCGGGAGATACCTACAATGAGCAGTTCTTC.

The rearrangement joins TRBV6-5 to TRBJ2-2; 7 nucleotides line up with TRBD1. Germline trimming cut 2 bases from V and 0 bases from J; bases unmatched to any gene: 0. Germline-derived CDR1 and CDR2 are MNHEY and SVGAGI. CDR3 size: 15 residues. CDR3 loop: CASSYQGANTGELFF. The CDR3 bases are TGTGCCAGCAGTTACCAGGGGGCGAACACCGGGGAGCTGTTTTTT.

CDR3 protein: CASSLGDDAYGYTF. The CDR3 bases are TGTGCCAGCAGTTTAGGGGACGACGCTTATGGCTACACCTTC. The chain couples TRBV28 to TRBJ1-2; D may be TRBD1 (5 bases). The germline V and J ends were trimmed by 2 bases and 5 bases, with 12 bases remaining between them. From germline, CDR1 is MDHEN and CDR2 SYDVKM. This CDR3 region has 14 residues.

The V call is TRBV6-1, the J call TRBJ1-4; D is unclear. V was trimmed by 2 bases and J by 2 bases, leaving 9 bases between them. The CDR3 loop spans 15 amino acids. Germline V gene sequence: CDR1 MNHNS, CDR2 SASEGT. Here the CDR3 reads CASSEFVQTNEKLFF. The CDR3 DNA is TGTGCCAGCAGTGAATTTGTTCAGACTAATGAAAAACTGTTTTTT.

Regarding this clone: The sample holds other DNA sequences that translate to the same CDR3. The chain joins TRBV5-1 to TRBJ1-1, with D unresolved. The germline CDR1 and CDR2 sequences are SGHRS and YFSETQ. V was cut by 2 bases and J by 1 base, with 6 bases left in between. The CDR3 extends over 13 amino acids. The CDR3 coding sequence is TGCGCCAGCAGCTTTTCAGCGAACACTGAAGCTTTCTTT. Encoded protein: CASSFSANTEAFF. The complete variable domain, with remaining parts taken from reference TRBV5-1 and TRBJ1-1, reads KAGVTQTPRYLIKTRGQQVTLSCSPISGHRSVSWYQQTPGQGLQFLFEYFSETQRNKGNFPGRFSGRQFSNSRSEMNVSTLELGDSALYLCASSFSANTEAFFGQGTRLTVV.

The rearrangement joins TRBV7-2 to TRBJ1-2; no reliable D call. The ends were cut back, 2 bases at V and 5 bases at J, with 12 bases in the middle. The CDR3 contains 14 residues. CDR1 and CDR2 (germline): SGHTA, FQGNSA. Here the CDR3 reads CASSLREQVYGYTF. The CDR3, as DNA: TGTGCCAGCAGCTTAAGGGAGCAAGTGTATGGCTACACCTTC. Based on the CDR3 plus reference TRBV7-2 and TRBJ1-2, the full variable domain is GAGVSQSPSNKVTEKGKDVELRCDPISGHTALYWYRQSLGQGLEFLIYFQGNSAPDKSGLPSDRFSAERTGGSVSTLTIQRTQQEDSAVYLCASSLREQVYGYTFGSGTRLTVV.

The CDR3 region has the DNA TGTGCCAGCAGTGAAGTCGGGCAGGGTGCCTACAATGAGCAGTTCTTC. It yields the protein CASSEVGQGAYNEQFF. The chain recombines TRBV25-1 with TRBJ2-1; D perhaps matches TRBD1 (5 bases). Germline CDR1 MGHDK, CDR2 SYGVNS. This CDR3 has 16 residues. Trimming left V 2 bases short and J 2 bases short, with 13 bases between.